Below are 5 T cell receptor beta chains sequenced from a single sample in a study of blood T cell repertoires in COVID-19. Sequencing used immunoSEQ multiplex PCR; TCRdb keeps in-frame clones, though not all of them. The sample lists 150,000 or so clones, about 85% occurring once. The sample was peripheral blood. These receptors were collected from a human donor with acute or convalescent COVID-19. The donor label of this sample is uncertain.

This chain links TRBV13 with TRBJ2-2, with 8 bases aligning to TRBD1. CDR1 PRHDT and CDR2 FYEKMQ come from the germline V gene (reference sequence). There are 14 residues in the CDR3. V dropped 5 bases and J dropped 5; count of bases not matched to a gene: 4. CDR3 protein: CASSRNRGTGELFF. CDR3 DNA sequence: TGTGCCAGCAGCCGTAACAGGGGGACCGGGGAGCTGTTTTTT. Full variable domain (outside the CDR3, taken from reference TRBV13 and TRBJ2-2): AAGVIQSPRHLIKEKRETATLKCYPIPRHDTVYWYQQGPGQDPQFLISFYEKMQSDKGSIPDRFSAQQFSDYHSELNMSSLELGDSALYFCASSRNRGTGELFFGEGSRLTVL.

V is TRBV9 and J is TRBJ1-1; 7 bases match TRBD1. The CDR3 covers 13 residues. J was trimmed by 4 bases and V by 3 bases; bases with no gene match: 3. Germline V lookup: CDR1 SGDLS, CDR2 YYNGEE. CDR3 nucleotide sequence: TGTGCCAGCAGCGCTGCAGGGGGCACTGAAGCTTTCTTT. It is translated as CASSAAGGTEAFF.

In this sample, this clone turned up a few times. The chain uses TRBV7-9 and TRBJ1-3; D is unclear. The CDR3 has 16 residues. The V gene lost 0 bases and the J gene lost 3 bases, with 12 bases spanning the gap. In germline, CDR1 is SEHNR, CDR2 FQNEAQ (reference sequence). This CDR3 is CASSLASTDLGNTIYF. The CDR3 coding sequence is TGTGCCAGCAGCTTAGCCTCTACAGATCTTGGAAACACCATATATTTT. The variable domain in full, with the rest retrieved from reference TRBV7-9 and TRBJ1-3, is DTGVSQNPRHKITKRGQNVTFRCDPISEHNRLYWYRQTLGQGPEFLTYFQNEAQLEKSRLLSDRFSAERPKGSFSTLEIQRTEQGDSAMYLCASSLASTDLGNTIYFGEGSWLTVV.

The V gene is TRBV5-6, the J gene TRBJ1-1, with D perhaps TRBD1 (5 bases). This CDR3 contains 16 residues. V was pared by 1 base and J by 5 bases, with 18 bases between. CDR1 is SGHDT and CDR2 is YYEEEE in the germline V gene. The CDR3 region has the DNA TGTGCCAGCAGCTTGTTAAGGGGCTCAGGGTATACTGAAGCTTTCTTT. It codes for CASSLLRGSGYTEAFF.

V and J are TRBV18 and TRBJ1-4, with D uncertain. V was clipped by 1 base and J by 4 bases, with 10 bases between them. This CDR3 is built from 15 residues. Per the germline V gene, CDR1 is KGHSH and CDR2 is LQKENI. CDR3 DNA sequence: TGTGCCAGCTCACCACAAGGCAGGCGTAATGAAAAACTGTTTTTT. This codes for CASSPQGRRNEKLFF. The whole variable domain, filled in from reference TRBV18 and TRBJ1-4, reads NAGVMQNPRHLVRRRGQEARLRCSPMKGHSHVYWYRQLPEEGLKFMVYLQKENIIDESGMPKERFSAEFPKEGPSILRIQQVVRGDSAAYFCASSPQGRRNEKLFFGSGTQLSVL.